The clone carrying this T cell receptor (beta chain) was recorded at least ten times. These data are taken from a study of T-cell reconstitution after alpha-beta-depleted transplantation in children. Trimming stripped 3 bases from V and 9 bases from J, with 18 bases between. The CDR3 totals 14 residues. This sample's TCRbeta library carried unique molecular identifier barcodes. In TCRdb, the PCR reads were re-called with MiXCR into one record per CDR3 protein. The data show around 200,000 distinct CDR3 sequences, 9.5% to 13% seen once. The TCR was taken from a child under two years old with acute myeloid leukemia, due to receive a stem cell transplant. The sample was PBMCs, taken before TCRalphabeta/CD19-depleted stem cell transplant. The chain carries TRBV12-3 or TRBV12-4 and TRBJ2-7; D is undetermined. The CDR3, as DNA: TGTGCCAGCAGTTTGGCCTGGTCTTCCCTCGGGCAGTACTTC. This sequence encodes CASSLAWSSLGQYF.